The 15 T cell receptor beta chains below all came from one sample that was sequenced in a study of shared clonotypes between healthy human individuals. Clones were sequenced by immunoSEQ multiplex PCR, and TCRdb holds only the in-frame ones, with some missing. The table includes a few million clones, 93% detected once. Naivety among CD8 cells was defined by CD45RO negativity and positive CCR7 selection, thereby excluding terminally differentiated effector memory CD45RA+ cells. The sequencing sample was made of naive CD8+ T cells from PBMCs. Receptors were obtained from a man aged 18 to 35 in good health. Some clones in this sample may be carry-over from other donors' samples.

The chain couples TRBV27 to TRBJ2-3; perhaps TRBD1 as D (5 bases). This CDR3 has 15 residues. Trimming stripped 5 bases from V and 2 bases from J, with 14 bases between. Germline CDR1 MNHEY, CDR2 SMNVEV (reference sequence). In DNA form, the CDR3 reads TGTGCCAGCAGTATTGACAGTACCTTCACAGATACGCAGTATTTT. This gives the protein CASSIDSTFTDTQYF.

V is TRBV27 and J is TRBJ2-2; 9 nucleotides agree with TRBD1. The CDR3 consists of 13 residues. CDR1 is MNHEY and CDR2 is SMNVEV in the germline V gene (reference sequence). V was pared by 5 bases and J by 9 bases, with 4 bases of the junction left unmatched. The CDR3 DNA is TGTGCCAGCAGTCGACAGGGGGACCGGGAGCTGTTTTTT. Encoded protein: CASSRQGDRELFF.

The chain recombines TRBV9 with TRBJ2-2; 10 bases line up with TRBD2. The CDR3 sequence is 19 residues long. Germline V gene data show CDR1 as SGDLS and CDR2 as YYNGEE. V was pared by 0 bases and J by 0 bases, with 8 bases of the junction left unmatched. The CDR3 reads CASSVGFRLAGANTGELFF. CDR3 in DNA: TGTGCCAGCAGCGTAGGGTTTCGGCTAGCGGGAGCGAACACCGGGGAGCTGTTTTTT. Based on the CDR3 plus reference TRBV9 and TRBJ2-2, the full variable domain is DSGVTQTPKHLITATGQRVTLRCSPRSGDLSVYWYQQSLDQGLQFLIQYYNGEERAKGNILERFSAQQFPDLHSELNLSSLELGDSALYFCASSVGFRLAGANTGELFFGEGSRLTVL.

The chain recombines TRBV15 with TRBJ2-5; a weak D match, TRBD2 (6 bases). The CDR3 consists of 15 residues. Germline values: CDR1 LNHNV, CDR2 YYDKDF (reference sequence). V lost 0 bases and J lost 1, with 9 bases in between. The CDR3 DNA follows: TGTGCCACCAGCAGAGACTTGCGGGGCCAAGAGACCCAGTACTTC. It yields the protein CATSRDLRGQETQYF.

For this clone: The sample holds other DNA sequences that translate to the same CDR3. The V gene is TRBV4-3, the J gene TRBJ2-5; 12 bases match TRBD2. The germline V gene has CDR1 LGHNA and CDR2 YSLEER. This CDR3 has 15 amino acids. Trimming removed 3 bases from V and 1 base from J; junction bases left unmatched: 0. CDR3 sequence reads: CASSQGLAGQETQYF. The CDR3 DNA reads as TGCGCCAGCAGCCAGGGACTAGCGGGCCAAGAGACCCAGTACTTC.

The chain is built from TRBV11-2 and TRBJ2-7; D ambiguous. This CDR3 region has 15 residues. The germline V gene has CDR1 SGHAT and CDR2 FQNNGV. With 5 bases removed from V and 0 bases from J, the gap between germline ends came to 14 bases. The CDR3 spells CASSPGSGSSYEQYF. In DNA form, the CDR3 reads TGTGCCAGCAGCCCCGGGTCGGGCAGCTCCTACGAGCAGTACTTC.

CDR3 bases: TGTGCCATCAGTGAGTCAGGGGGACTAGCGGGAGCCTACAATGAGCAGTTCTTC. Its translation: CAISESGGLAGAYNEQFF. This chain uses TRBV10-3 with TRBJ2-1, with 14 bases aligning to TRBD2. The CDR3 totals 18 residues. Germline-derived CDR1 and CDR2 are ENHRY and SYGVKD. Losses at the gene ends were 0 bases for V and 2 bases for J; bases not matched to a gene: 3.

The J gene is TRBJ2-3, the V gene TRBV5-4; D is perhaps TRBD1 (6 bases). V was cut by 9 bases and J by 0 bases, with 11 bases left in between. Germline values: CDR1 SGHNT, CDR2 YYREEE (reference sequence). CDR3 length: 13 amino acids. The CDR3 region is CANSGDSTDTQYF. The CDR3 DNA follows: TGTGCCAACTCAGGGGATAGCACAGATACGCAGTATTTT.

The rearrangement uses TRBV27 and TRBJ2-1; TRBD2 aligns across 8 bases. The ends lost 8 bases at V and 2 bases at J; junction bases unmatched: 14. The CDR3 consists of 17 residues. In germline, CDR1 is MNHEY, CDR2 SMNVEV (reference sequence). CDR3 region: CASAQTEVAGPYNEQFF. CDR3 nucleotides: TGTGCCAGCGCCCAAACCGAAGTAGCGGGGCCCTACAATGAGCAGTTCTTC.

The chain carries TRBV10-3 and TRBJ1-5, with TRBD1 as a possible D gene (5 bases). The V and J ends lost 2 bases and 7 bases respectively, with 12 bases between them. The CDR3 extends over 14 amino acids. CDR1 is ENHRY and CDR2 is SYGVKD in the germline V gene. The CDR3 DNA sequence: TGTGCCATCAGTGAGAAGGGGCGGGACCAGCCCCAGCATTTT. As protein: CAISEKGRDQPQHF.

The gene calls are TRBV7-9 and TRBJ2-7; 7 bases match TRBD1. The germline V gene has CDR1 SEHNR and CDR2 FQNEAQ (reference sequence). After removal of 7 bases from V and 3 bases from J, the junction contained 3 bases not matched to a gene. The CDR3 consists of 12 residues. The CDR3 is CASKGTDYEQYF. CDR3 DNA: TGTGCCAGCAAGGGGACAGACTACGAGCAGTACTTC.

The gene calls are TRBV4-2 and TRBJ2-3, with D maybe TRBD2 (6 bases). CDR3 size: 14 residues. Trimming pared 3 bases from V and 4 bases from J, leaving 11 bases between. Germline assignment: CDR1 LGHNA and CDR2 YNFKEQ. The CDR3 DNA is TGTGCCAGCAGCCACCCGGGGGAATCAGATACGCAGTATTTT. Protein: CASSHPGESDTQYF.

This chain uses TRBV5-8 with TRBJ2-7; 11 bases fit TRBD2. CDR1 is SGHTS, CDR2 YDEGEE, per germline. The V gene end was trimmed by 3 bases and the J gene end by 5 bases; junction bases not matched to a gene: 10. CDR3 length equals 16 residues. The DNA of the CDR3 is TGTGCCAGCAGCTGGGGGTTTAGCGGGAGGGCGGACGAGCAGTACTTC. Its translation is CASSWGFSGRADEQYF.

In this sample, this clone turned up a few times. This sequence joins TRBV5-5 and TRBJ1-4; D unresolved. The CDR3 runs 14 residues. V lost 7 bases to trimming and J lost 8 bases, with 18 bases between them. Germline CDR1 and CDR2: SGHKS and YYEKEE (reference sequence). The CDR3 bases are TGTGCCAGCGCCAAAGACGGACGGTCAGAAAAACTGTTTTTT. Its protein product is CASAKDGRSEKLFF.

The chain links TRBV6-6 to TRBJ1-2; D ambiguous. Trimming shortened V by 2 bases and J by 2 bases, and 6 bases separated the two germline ends. The CDR3 is made up of 13 amino acids. CDR1 is MNHNY, CDR2 SVGAGI, per germline (reference sequence). In nucleotides, the CDR3 is TGTGCCAGCAGTTACGAGGACAACTATGGCTACACCTTC. Translation: CASSYEDNYGYTF.